This record covers a single T cell receptor (beta chain). The data belong to a study of cytomegalovirus exposure and HLA in healthy donors. Trimming removed 3 bases from V and 1 base from J, with 8 bases in between. Germline V gene sequence: CDR1 LNHDA, CDR2 SQIVND (reference sequence). The CDR3 has 14 residues. Amplification used 60 Vbeta primers and 13 Jbeta primers. The repertoire was sequenced with immunoSEQ multiplex PCR; TCRdb's copy has only in-frame clones and lacks some. The repertoire holds 85,000 to 130,000 clones, with 75% to 85% as singletons. The clonotype comes from a middle-aged man in good health and CMV-seronegative. V and J are TRBV19 and TRBJ2-3; D might be TRBD1 (6 bases). The source material was PBMCs. The CDR3 loop reads CASSMAGGTDTQYF. The DNA for the CDR3 is TGTGCCAGTAGTATGGCAGGGGGCACAGATACGCAGTATTTT.